The rows below give T cell receptor beta chains drawn from one sample of a study of T cells in Graves' hyperthyroidism and ophthalmopathy. MiXCR, applied by TCRdb to the multiplex PCR reads, yields one record per CDR3 protein. The table lists a few hundred thousand distinct CDR3 sequences, roughly 17% of them singletons. The sample comprised blood. The receptors originated from a woman younger than 30 with Graves' ophthalmopathy. The CDR3 runs from the conserved cysteine through the conserved F or W. The order of the fields is clone size, V gene, J gene, D gene, CDR3 DNA, CDR3 protein. A D gene is named only where the DNA matches it firmly. The size entry is marked missing in some rows and otherwise reads once, few, many or a size class.

clone_size: few
v_call: TRBV20-1
j_call: TRBJ2-7
d_call: -
cdr3_nt: TGCAGTGCTAGGTCCGTGGTGGGTGGATACGAGCAGTACTTC
cdr3_aa: CSARSVVGGYEQYF

clone_size: many
v_call: TRBV20-1
j_call: TRBJ2-3
d_call: TRBD2
cdr3_nt: TGCAGTGCTAGAGATCATTTGCGGGGGGACACAGATACGCAGTATTTT
cdr3_aa: CSARDHLRGDTDTQYF

clone_size: few
v_call: TRBV27
j_call: TRBJ1-1
d_call: -
cdr3_nt: TGTGCCAGCAGTCCCCGGGCCCCTGGGGACACTGAAGCTTTCTTT
cdr3_aa: CASSPRAPGDTEAFF

clone_size: -
v_call: TRBV19
j_call: TRBJ1-2
d_call: -
cdr3_nt: TGTGCCACCAGTACAGGGCCCGGGTTGGGCTACACCTTC
cdr3_aa: CATSTGPGLGYTF

clone_size: -
v_call: TRBV28
j_call: TRBJ2-3
d_call: -
cdr3_nt: TGTGCCAGCAGTTACGAGGGAGTGACAGATACGCAGTATTTT
cdr3_aa: CASSYEGVTDTQYF

clone_size: many
v_call: TRBV6-2/TRBV6-3
j_call: TRBJ1-2
d_call: -
cdr3_nt: TGTGCCAGCAGTTCCACGGACAGCCCCTATGGCTACACCTTC
cdr3_aa: CASSSTDSPYGYTF

clone_size: -
v_call: TRBV7-9
j_call: TRBJ1-2
d_call: TRBD1
cdr3_nt: TGTGCCAGCAGCCCCGGGACAGATAACTATTGCTACACCTTC
cdr3_aa: CASSPGTDNYCYTF

clone_size: -
v_call: TRBV7-2
j_call: TRBJ1-3
d_call: -
cdr3_nt: TGTGCCAGCAGCTACTTCGGCGGCACCATATATTTT
cdr3_aa: CASSYFGGTIYF

clone_size: few
v_call: TRBV27
j_call: TRBJ1-2
d_call: -
cdr3_nt: TGTGCCAGCAGTAGTATATGGCCCAACTTTAACTATGGCTACACCTTC
cdr3_aa: CASSSIWPNFNYGYTF

clone_size: few
v_call: TRBV9
j_call: TRBJ2-1
d_call: -
cdr3_nt: TGTGCCAGCAGCGTAAATGTGGCGCTAAACTCCTACAATGAGCAGTTCTTC
cdr3_aa: CASSVNVALNSYNEQFF

clone_size: few
v_call: TRBV27
j_call: TRBJ1-2
d_call: TRBD1
cdr3_nt: TGTGCCAGCAGTCTTGACAGGGGGAGTGGCTATGGCTACACCTTC
cdr3_aa: CASSLDRGSGYGYTF

clone_size: few
v_call: TRBV10-3
j_call: TRBJ1-6
d_call: -
cdr3_nt: TGTGCCGTCGAGGCCTCCTTAAATTCACCCCTCCACTTT
cdr3_aa: CAVEASLNSPLHF

clone_size: -
v_call: TRBV2
j_call: TRBJ1-4
d_call: -
cdr3_nt: TGTGCCAGCAGTGAAGGGGAGGGGAGGATTGAAAAACTGTTTTTT
cdr3_aa: CASSEGEGRIEKLFF

clone_size: many
v_call: TRBV5-6
j_call: TRBJ2-5
d_call: -
cdr3_nt: TGTGCCAGCTATGACTACGCGAAAGAGACCCAGTACTTC
cdr3_aa: CASYDYAKETQYF

clone_size: many
v_call: TRBV6-1
j_call: TRBJ2-3
d_call: TRBD2
cdr3_nt: TGTGCCAGCAGTGGACTAGCGGGAGGGCCCGATACGCAGTATTTT
cdr3_aa: CASSGLAGGPDTQYF

clone_size: many
v_call: TRBV11-2
j_call: TRBJ2-7
d_call: -
cdr3_nt: TGTGCCAGCAGCTTACGGGTCGATACCTACGAGCAGTACTTC
cdr3_aa: CASSLRVDTYEQYF

clone_size: -
v_call: TRBV5-1
j_call: TRBJ1-1
d_call: -
cdr3_nt: TGCGCCAGCAGCGAGGCGGGGTTGGGGCCGAACACTGAAGCTTTCTTT
cdr3_aa: CASSEAGLGPNTEAFF

clone_size: many
v_call: TRBV24-1
j_call: TRBJ1-1
d_call: -
cdr3_nt: TGTGCCACCAGTGACTCCGACAGAGGCACTGAAGCTTTCTTT
cdr3_aa: CATSDSDRGTEAFF

clone_size: -
v_call: TRBV9
j_call: TRBJ1-1
d_call: TRBD1
cdr3_nt: TGTGCCAGCAGCGTAGATGGGACAGAGAACACTGAAGCTTTCTTT
cdr3_aa: CASSVDGTENTEAFF

clone_size: few
v_call: TRBV28
j_call: TRBJ2-7
d_call: TRBD2
cdr3_nt: TGTGCCAGCAGTTGGGGTAGCGGGGGAGAGCAGTACTTC
cdr3_aa: CASSWGSGGEQYF

clone_size: few
v_call: TRBV5-6
j_call: TRBJ1-2
d_call: -
cdr3_nt: TGTGCCAGCAGCTTGCTAGGGCCACCTAACTATGGCTACACCTTC
cdr3_aa: CASSLLGPPNYGYTF

clone_size: few
v_call: TRBV4-1
j_call: TRBJ2-7
d_call: -
cdr3_nt: TGCGCCAGCAGCCAAGCGATCAACCGAGTCTACGAGCAGTACTTC
cdr3_aa: CASSQAINRVYEQYF

clone_size: many
v_call: TRBV24-1
j_call: TRBJ2-3
d_call: TRBD1
cdr3_nt: TGTGCCACCAGTGATCCGGCCCAGACAGGGGATACGCAGTATTTT
cdr3_aa: CATSDPAQTGDTQYF

clone_size: many
v_call: TRBV12-3/TRBV12-4
j_call: TRBJ1-4
d_call: -
cdr3_nt: TGTGCCAGCAGTTTCTGGGGAGCAACTAATGAAAAACTGTTTTTT
cdr3_aa: CASSFWGATNEKLFF

clone_size: -
v_call: TRBV6-2/TRBV6-3
j_call: TRBJ1-4
d_call: -
cdr3_nt: TGTGCCAGCAGTTACCCCCCGGGGGACACAGATGAAAAACTGTTTTTT
cdr3_aa: CASSYPPGDTDEKLFF

clone_size: -
v_call: TRBV14
j_call: TRBJ2-1
d_call: -
cdr3_nt: TGTGCCAGCAGCCCCGGCGGGGCTAGCCTCTACAATGAGCAGTTCTTC
cdr3_aa: CASSPGGASLYNEQFF

clone_size: many
v_call: TRBV6-1
j_call: TRBJ2-7
d_call: TRBD1
cdr3_nt: TGTGCCAGCAGAGGGGGGACAGGGGTGGGGGAGCAGTACTTC
cdr3_aa: CASRGGTGVGEQYF